This T cell receptor (beta chain) appears in the sequencing data of a study of cytomegalovirus exposure and HLA in healthy donors. Trimming cost V 10 bases and J 5 bases, with 17 bases left between them. CDR1 is MNHEY and CDR2 is SVGAGI in the germline V gene. The CDR3 is 13 amino acids. 60 Vbeta and 13 Jbeta primers were used in PCR. Data came from immunoSEQ multiplex PCR; TCRdb stores just in-frame clones and leaves some out. The sample carries roughly 130,000 clones, roughly 79% recorded once. For this clone: Its antigen is currently unknown.

Study outcomes and limitations: Later on, a genetic analysis was performed. It linked a missense variant in DCLRE1C with V- and J-gene trimming of TCR beta. Analyzed later, most CMV-associated TCR beta chains appeared HLA-restricted. Clonal expansion, a later analysis showed, was greater in HLA-associated TCR beta chains than in equally common others.

The chain carries TRBV6-5 and TRBJ1-1, with D possibly being TRBD1 (5 bases). The sample taken for sequencing was PBMCs. The clonotype comes from a man between 18 and 35 years old in good health and CMV-seronegative. The CDR3 sequence: CATMTAGKTEAFF. CDR3 DNA sequence: TGTGCCACCATGACCGCAGGGAAAACTGAAGCTTTCTTT.